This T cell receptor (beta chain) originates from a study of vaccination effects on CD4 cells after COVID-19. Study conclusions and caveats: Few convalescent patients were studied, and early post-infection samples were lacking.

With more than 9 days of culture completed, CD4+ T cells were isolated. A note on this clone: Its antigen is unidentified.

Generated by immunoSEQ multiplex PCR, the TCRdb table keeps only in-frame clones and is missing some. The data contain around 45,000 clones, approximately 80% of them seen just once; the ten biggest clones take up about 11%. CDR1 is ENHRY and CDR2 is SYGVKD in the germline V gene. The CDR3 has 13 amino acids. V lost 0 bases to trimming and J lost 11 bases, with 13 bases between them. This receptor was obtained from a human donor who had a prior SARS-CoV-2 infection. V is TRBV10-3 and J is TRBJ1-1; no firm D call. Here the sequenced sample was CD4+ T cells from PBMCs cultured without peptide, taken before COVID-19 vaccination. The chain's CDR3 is CAISESSEAQAFF. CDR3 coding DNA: TGTGCCATCAGTGAGTCGAGTGAGGCCCAGGCTTTCTTT.